The 3 T cell receptor beta chains reported below all come from one sample, sequenced in a study of OX40 agonist ivuxolimab in advanced cancers. Profiled with immunoSEQ multiplex PCR; TCRdb holds only in-frame clones, not every one. The top ten clones hold over 10% of a sample with tens of thousands of clones, roughly nine tenths of them seen once. The source was CD4+ or CD8+ T cells sorted from blood, collected in a trial of the OX40 agonist ivuxolimab. The receptor set was obtained from an adult with an advanced solid tumor such as melanoma, head and neck, liver or kidney cancer.

The V call is TRBV7-9, the J call TRBJ2-3; 7 bases agree with TRBD2. With V trimmed by 5 bases and J by 9 bases, 17 bases remained unmatched. The CDR3 loop spans 16 amino acids. Germline assignment: CDR1 SEHNR and CDR2 FQNEAQ (reference sequence). The CDR3 DNA sequence: TGTGCCAGCAGCCCCTATTGGACTAGGAAGCGGGTCACGCAGTATTTT. The encoded protein is CASSPYWTRKRVTQYF.

Comments on this clone: Other DNA sequences of this sample code for an identical CDR3. V is TRBV2 and J is TRBJ2-5; a weak D match, TRBD2 (5 bases). The CDR3 has 14 amino acids. With 4 bases removed from V and 4 bases from J, the gap between germline ends came to 13 bases. From germline, CDR1 is SNHLY and CDR2 FYNNEI. CDR3 DNA: TGTGCCAGCAGTGGGACGTCCGGAGGAGAGACCCAGTACTTC. It translates to CASSGTSGGETQYF.

V usage is TRBV9 and J usage is TRBJ2-1; 7 nucleotides match TRBD2. This CDR3 has 15 amino acids. CDR1 is SGDLS and CDR2 is YYNGEE in the germline V gene. The V gene end was trimmed by 3 bases and the J gene end by 4 bases; junction bases not matched to a gene: 7. The CDR3 region has the DNA TGTGCCAGCAGCGCACCGACACTAGCGTACAATGAGCAGTTCTTC. It translates to CASSAPTLAYNEQFF.